The T cell receptor beta chain described here comes from a study of cytomegalovirus exposure and HLA in healthy donors. This clone has a handful of counts. The target antigen is unknown. Study observations and caveats: Previous analysis showed most TCR beta V segments were productive about 90% or about 30% of the time.

PCR used 60 Vbeta primers and 13 Jbeta primers. Using immunoSEQ multiplex PCR, the repertoire was profiled, and TCRdb retains in-frame clones only, with some absent. The sample yields 250,000 to 350,000 clones, over 70% seen once. V gave up 4 bases and J gave up 3 bases, with 7 bases separating them. The CDR3 has 12 amino acids. CDR1 and CDR2 (germline): KGHSH, LQKENI. Sequenced sample: PBMCs. This rearrangement joins TRBV18 to TRBJ2-7, with D hard to call. This clonotype was obtained from a girl aged 2 to 10 in good health and CMV-seronegative. The CDR3 nucleotides are TGTGCCAGCTCACAGCAAAACTACGAGCAGTACTTC. Translation: CASSQQNYEQYF.